Listed below are T cell receptor beta chains from one sample, sequenced in a study of blood T cell repertoires in COVID-19. The repertoire was sequenced with immunoSEQ multiplex PCR; TCRdb's copy has only in-frame clones and lacks some. This sample carries around 270,000 clones, 75% to 90% of them seen once, and the ten largest clones take 2.5% to 4%. Sequencing was carried out using PBMCs or T cells enriched from blood (not recorded which). The origin of the receptors is a woman in her forties who had been exposed to COVID-19. Each CDR3 is given with its conserved first and last residue.

V gene	CDR3 protein
TRBV7-3	CASSLIKGGNEQFF
TRBV5-1	CASSARDRGADTQYF
TRBV11-2	CASSKRTGLYGTEAFF
TRBV5-1	CASSLAPTSGRIEQFF
TRBV3-1/TRBV3-2	CASRQPGGGDTGELFF
TRBV4-1	CASSSIMGQATYGYTF
TRBV30	CAWALLEVTEAFF
TRBV19	CASSVQGMNTEAFF
TRBV6-2/TRBV6-3	CASSYPSDSTGELFF
TRBV2	CASSGAQVSPLHF
TRBV19	CASNGLAHNEQFF
TRBV7-2	CASSPRLADGQETQYF
TRBV7-2	CASSSQGNTEAFF
TRBV28	CASSGGQGNYGYTF
TRBV5-6	CASSLVSSSIPGELFF
TRBV7-9	CASSRTSGTGETQYF
TRBV4-1	CASLDRERTEAFF
TRBV27	CASSWGQGTNQPQHF